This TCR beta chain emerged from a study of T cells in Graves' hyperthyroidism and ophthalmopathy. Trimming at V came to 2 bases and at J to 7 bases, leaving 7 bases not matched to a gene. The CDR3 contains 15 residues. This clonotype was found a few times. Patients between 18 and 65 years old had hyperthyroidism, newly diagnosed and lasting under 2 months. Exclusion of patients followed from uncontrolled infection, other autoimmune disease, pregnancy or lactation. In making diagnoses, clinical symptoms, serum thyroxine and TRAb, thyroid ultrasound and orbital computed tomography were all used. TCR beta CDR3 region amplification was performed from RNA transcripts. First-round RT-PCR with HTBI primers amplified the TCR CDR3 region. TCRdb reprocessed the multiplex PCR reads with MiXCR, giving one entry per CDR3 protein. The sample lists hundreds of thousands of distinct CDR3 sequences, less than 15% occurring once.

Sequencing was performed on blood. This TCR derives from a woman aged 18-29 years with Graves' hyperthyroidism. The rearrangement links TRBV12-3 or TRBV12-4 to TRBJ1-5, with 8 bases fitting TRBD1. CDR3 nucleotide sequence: TGTGCCAGCAGTTTACCCGGGACAGGCGGACAGCCCCAGCATTTT. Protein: CASSLPGTGGQPQHF.